This TCR beta chain was observed in a study of T cell responses to AZD1222 COVID-19 vaccine. Study-wide findings and caveats: Spike-wide vaccine-associated CD4 TCRs dominated at 160-218 and 743-854. Spike-specific TCR depth and breadth grew after two AZD1222 doses.

Only in-frame clones appear in the TCRdb table, and some are missing; sequencing was by immunoSEQ multiplex PCR. Among fewer than 120,000 clones listed, roughly nine tenths were seen once. To note about this clone: The antigen is unknown.

The sample here was peripheral blood, taken on day 0 of AZD1222 vaccination. This clonotype was obtained from an adult in good health.

Here the CDR3 reads CASSPTPLAGGSTDTQYF. DNA for the CDR3: TGTGCCAGCAGCCCGACCCCCCTAGCGGGGGGCAGCACAGATACGCAGTATTTT. The genes are TRBV9 and TRBJ2-3; 11 nucleotides line up with TRBD2. Looked up from germline, CDR1 is SGDLS and CDR2 is YYNGEE. This CDR3 has 18 amino acids. J lost 0 bases, V lost 4 bases, and 10 bases had no gene match.